This TCR beta chain is drawn from a study of blood T cells in healthy people across ages (dated by TCRdb to between 2014 and 2017). In terms of the full investigation: In model experiments, template switching captured about one uniquely barcoded TCR beta cDNA molecule for every two T cells. Using deep sequencing normalized with unique cDNA molecular identifiers, the study measured how TCR beta repertoire diversity changes with age. Donors were grouped into four age groups: young (average roughly 15 years), middle-aged (roughly 37), aged (around 66) and long-lived (82). To avoid experimental bias, donors of different ages were spread randomly across the sequencing lanes. The study analyzed two additional independent replicas of 1 million unique cDNA reads from the same blood draw for two donors, one aged 18 to 29 and one aged 80 or older. On the study overall, not on this receptor specifically: Observed TCR beta diversity per million T cells fell roughly linearly with age, and a significant reduction was already apparent by age about 36. Donor CMV infection status was unknown, potentially confounding age-related changes in expanded clonotypes. Estimates of total diversity based on one million sequenced T cells were regarded as lower bounds and as underestimates. Compared with the aged group, the long-lived group had more naive CD4+ T cells, fewer expanded clones and increased TCR diversity, a pattern suggesting age selection. Since profiling was done on bulk unsorted PBMCs, naive and antigen-experienced compartments could not be conclusively compared. A strong correlation was found between observed TCR beta diversity and the percentage of naive T cells measured by flow cytometry.

The germline V gene provides CDR1 MDHEN and CDR2 SYDVKM. From its cysteine to its phenylalanine, the CDR3 spans 14 amino acids. The sequence is cut down to CDR3 DNA, 42 bases in frame from base 1. Systemically healthy Caucasian individuals from Russia, approximately 39 in total and aged roughly 6 to 100 years, were included as donors. Around 10 milliliters of peripheral blood were collected from each donor into EDTA-treated Vacutainer tubes. Ficoll-Paque density-gradient centrifugation was used to isolate PBMCs, with at least 7 million per sample. Trizol reagent was used to extract total RNA from PBMCs, with at least 5.5 micrograms per sample. For every donor, an aliquot of PBMCs went through flow cytometry to measure the percentages of naive CD45RAhigh/CD27high T cells. The library was prepared using 5' RACE. Sequencing used an Illumina HiSeq 2500. A second PCR of roughly 7 to 11 cycles was performed with a sample-barcoded 5' primer and a J-beta primer mix. A unique molecular identifier was introduced onto each TCR beta cDNA molecule by a template-switch 5' adaptor carrying 12 random nucleotides. Each sample yielded at least 2.5 million CDR3-containing paired-end reads. First-strand cDNA synthesis was performed from all RNA using the Mint cDNA synthesis kit, with priming by a TRBC-specific oligonucleotide. Following uracil-DNA glycosylase treatment, all cDNA underwent a first 18-cycle PCR with the universal primers M1SS and BC2_uni_R. On the authors' methods: Each sample was normalized by randomly selecting 1 million high-quality reads, each carrying a distinct molecular identifier. Reads with shared molecular identifiers were discarded instead of being binned into consensus sequences. MiTCR, with a Q25 quality threshold and the strictest error-elimination algorithm, was used for CDR3 identification, clonotype clustering and error correction. Lower-bound total TCR beta diversity was estimated with a nonparametric unseen species model using Euler transformation. Starting from the raw public reads, TCRdb applied fastp trimming at Q25, assembled clones with MiXCR and retained in-frame beta chains. Rows with one shared CDR3 protein collapse into an entry with the most common genes and DNA. The V and J calls and clone size are TCRdb's, not the authors'. The sample records 1.5 million to 2 million distinct CDR3 sequences, 28% of which are singletons. The leading ten clones occupy 6.5% to 8.5% of the sample.

Note on this clonotype: What antigen it recognizes has not been identified. The junction departs from germline at one end; a sequencing error may be responsible.

The sequencing sample was made of blood. The sequence came from a woman younger than 45 in good health. The chain uses TRBV28 and TRBJ2-7; the D segment could be TRBD1, given 6 matching bases. The sequence in DNA is TGTGCCGGCAGTACTTACAGGGACCTCTACGAGCAGTACTTC. Protein translation: CAGSTYRDLYEQYF.